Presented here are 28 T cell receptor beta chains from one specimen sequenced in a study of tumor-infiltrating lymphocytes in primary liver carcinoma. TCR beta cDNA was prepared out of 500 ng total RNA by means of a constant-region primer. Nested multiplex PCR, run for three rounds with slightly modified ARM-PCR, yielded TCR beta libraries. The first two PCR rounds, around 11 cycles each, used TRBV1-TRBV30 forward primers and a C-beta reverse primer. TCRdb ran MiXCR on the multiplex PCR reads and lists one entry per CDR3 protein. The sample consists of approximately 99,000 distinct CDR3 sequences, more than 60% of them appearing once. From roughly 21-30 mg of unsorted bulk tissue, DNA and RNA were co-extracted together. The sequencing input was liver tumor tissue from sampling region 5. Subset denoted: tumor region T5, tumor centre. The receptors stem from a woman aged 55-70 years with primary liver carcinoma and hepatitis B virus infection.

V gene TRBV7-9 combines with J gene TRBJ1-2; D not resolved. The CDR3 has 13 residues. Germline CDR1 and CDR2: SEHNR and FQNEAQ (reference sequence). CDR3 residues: CAGSLDQHYGYTF. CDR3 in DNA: TGTGCTGGCAGCTTAGACCAGCACTATGGCTACACCTTC.

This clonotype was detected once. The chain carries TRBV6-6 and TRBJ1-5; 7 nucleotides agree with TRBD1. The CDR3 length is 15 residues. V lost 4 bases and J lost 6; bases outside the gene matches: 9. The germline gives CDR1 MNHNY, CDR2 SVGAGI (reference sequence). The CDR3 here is CASSSGTVKIQPQHF. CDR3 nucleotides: TGTGCCAGCAGTTCCGGGACAGTAAAGATTCAGCCCCAGCATTTT.

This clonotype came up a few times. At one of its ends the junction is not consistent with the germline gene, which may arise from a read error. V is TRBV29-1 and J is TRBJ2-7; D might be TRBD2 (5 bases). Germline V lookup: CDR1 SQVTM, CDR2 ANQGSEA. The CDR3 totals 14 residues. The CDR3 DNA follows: TGCGGCGTTGGAAAAGCGGTGAACAGAAACGAGCAGTACTTC. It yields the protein CGVGKAVNRNEQYF.

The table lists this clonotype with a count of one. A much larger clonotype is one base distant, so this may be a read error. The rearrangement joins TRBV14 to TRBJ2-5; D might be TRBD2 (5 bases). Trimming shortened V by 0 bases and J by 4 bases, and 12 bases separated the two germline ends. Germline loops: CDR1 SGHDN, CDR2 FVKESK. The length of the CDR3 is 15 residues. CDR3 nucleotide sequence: TGTGCCAGCAGCCAAGATCTAGCCGTTCGAGAGACCCAGTACTTC. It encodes CASSQDLAVRETQYF.

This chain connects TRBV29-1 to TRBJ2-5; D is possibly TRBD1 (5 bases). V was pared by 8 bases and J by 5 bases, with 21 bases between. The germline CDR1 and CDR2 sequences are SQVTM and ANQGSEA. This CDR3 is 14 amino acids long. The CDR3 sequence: CSSMRPDSDETQYF. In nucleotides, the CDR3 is TGCAGCTCCATGAGGCCCGACAGTGATGAGACCCAGTACTTC.

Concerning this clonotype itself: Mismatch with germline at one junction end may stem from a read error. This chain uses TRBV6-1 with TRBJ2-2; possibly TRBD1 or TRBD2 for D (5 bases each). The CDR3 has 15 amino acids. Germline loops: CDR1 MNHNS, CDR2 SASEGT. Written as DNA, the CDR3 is TGTGTCAGCTCTCCGGGACGGCGGAACACCGGGGAGCTGTGTTTT. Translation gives CVSSPGRRNTGELCF.

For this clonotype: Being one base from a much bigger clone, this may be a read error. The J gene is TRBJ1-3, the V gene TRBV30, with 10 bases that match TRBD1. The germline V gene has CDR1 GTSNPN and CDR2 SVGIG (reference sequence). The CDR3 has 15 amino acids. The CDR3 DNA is TGTGCCTGGATCGGACAGGGGGGTTTTGGAATCACCATATATTTT. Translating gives CAWIGQGGFGITIYF.

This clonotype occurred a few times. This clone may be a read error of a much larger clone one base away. Written as DNA, the CDR3 is TGTGCCAGCAGTTTATATGGTAGCGGGAGTGGCGAGCAGTACTTC. It specifies CASSLYGSGSGEQYF. The gene calls are TRBV12-3 or TRBV12-4 and TRBJ2-7; 9 bases agree with TRBD2. The CDR3 is made up of 15 amino acids. Germline trimming cut 2 bases from V and 6 bases from J; bases unmatched to any gene: 8.

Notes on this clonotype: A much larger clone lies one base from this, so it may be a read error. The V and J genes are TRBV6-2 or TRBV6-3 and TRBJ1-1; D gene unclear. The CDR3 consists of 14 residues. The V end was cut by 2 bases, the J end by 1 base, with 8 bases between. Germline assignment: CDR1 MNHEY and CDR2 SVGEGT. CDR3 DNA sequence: TGTGCCAGCAGTTACCAGGAGGGGAACACTGAAGCTTTCTTT. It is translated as CASSYQEGNTEAFF.

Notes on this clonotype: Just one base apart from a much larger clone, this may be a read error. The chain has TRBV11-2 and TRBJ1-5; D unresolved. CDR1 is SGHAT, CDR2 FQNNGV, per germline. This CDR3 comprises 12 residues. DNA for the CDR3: TGTGCCAGCAGCTTAGGAAGTCAGCCCCAGCAATTT. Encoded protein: CASSLGSQPQQF. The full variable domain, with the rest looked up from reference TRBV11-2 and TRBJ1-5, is EAGVAQSPRYKIIEKRQSVAFWCNPISGHATLYWYQQILGQGPKLLIQFQNNGVVDDSQLPKDRFSAERLKGVDSTLKIQPAKLEDSAVYLCASSLGSQPQQFGDGTRLSIL.

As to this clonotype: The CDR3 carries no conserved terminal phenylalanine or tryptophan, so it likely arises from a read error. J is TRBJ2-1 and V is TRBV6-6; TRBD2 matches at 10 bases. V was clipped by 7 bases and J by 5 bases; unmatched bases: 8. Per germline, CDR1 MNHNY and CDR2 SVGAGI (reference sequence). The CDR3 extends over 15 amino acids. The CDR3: CASTLAGAVHNEQFL. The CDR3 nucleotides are TGTGCCAGCACCCTAGCGGGAGCGGTACACAATGAGCAGTTCCTC.

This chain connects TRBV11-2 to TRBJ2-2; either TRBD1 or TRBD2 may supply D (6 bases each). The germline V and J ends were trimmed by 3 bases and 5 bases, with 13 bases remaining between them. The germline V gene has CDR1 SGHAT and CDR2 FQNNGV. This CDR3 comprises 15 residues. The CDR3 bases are TGTGCCAGCAGCTTTGGAGGGACACAGACCGGGGAGCTGTTTTTT. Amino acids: CASSFGGTQTGELFF.

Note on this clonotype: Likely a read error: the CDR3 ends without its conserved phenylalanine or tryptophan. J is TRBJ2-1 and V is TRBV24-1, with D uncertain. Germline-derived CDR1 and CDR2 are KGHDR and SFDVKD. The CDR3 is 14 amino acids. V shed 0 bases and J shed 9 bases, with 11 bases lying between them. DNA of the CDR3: TGTGCCACCAGTGATTTGAATACGAACAGTGAGCAGTTCTTG. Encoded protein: CATSDLNTNSEQFL.

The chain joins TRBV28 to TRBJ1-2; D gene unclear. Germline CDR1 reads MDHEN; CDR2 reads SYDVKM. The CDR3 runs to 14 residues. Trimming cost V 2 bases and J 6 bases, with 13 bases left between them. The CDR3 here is CASSLPWRSNGYTF. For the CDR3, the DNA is TGTGCCAGCAGTTTACCATGGCGTTCGAATGGCTACACCTTC.

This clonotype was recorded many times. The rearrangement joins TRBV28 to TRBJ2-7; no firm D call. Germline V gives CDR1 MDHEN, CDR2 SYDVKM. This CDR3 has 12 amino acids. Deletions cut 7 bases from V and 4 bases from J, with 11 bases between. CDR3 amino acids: CASNPSLYEQYF. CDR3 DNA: TGTGCCAGCAACCCCTCCTTATACGAGCAGTACTTC.

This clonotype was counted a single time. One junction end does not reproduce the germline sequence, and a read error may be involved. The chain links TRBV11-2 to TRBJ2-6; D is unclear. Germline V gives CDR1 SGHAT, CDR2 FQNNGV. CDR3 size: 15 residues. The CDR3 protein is CASSLEPVGTNVLTF. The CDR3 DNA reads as TGTGCCAGCAGCTTAGAGCCGGTTGGGACCAACGTCCTGACTTTC.

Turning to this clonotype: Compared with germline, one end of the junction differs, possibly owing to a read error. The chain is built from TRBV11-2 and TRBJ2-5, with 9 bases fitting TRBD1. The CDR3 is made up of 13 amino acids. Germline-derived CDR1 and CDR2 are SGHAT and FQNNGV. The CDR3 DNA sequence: TGTACCAGCAGCCGGGACAGGGAAGAGACCCAATACTTC. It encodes CTSSRDREETQYF.

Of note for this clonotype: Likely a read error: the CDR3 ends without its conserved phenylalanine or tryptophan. CDR3 in amino acids: CVSSVRQGRYGYTL. The CDR3 DNA reads as TGTGTCAGCAGCGTAAGACAGGGGCGGTATGGCTACACCCTC. This chain joins TRBV6-5 and TRBJ1-2; TRBD1 aligns across 8 bases. Germline CDR1 reads MNHEY; CDR2 reads SVGAGI. CDR3 length equals 14 residues.

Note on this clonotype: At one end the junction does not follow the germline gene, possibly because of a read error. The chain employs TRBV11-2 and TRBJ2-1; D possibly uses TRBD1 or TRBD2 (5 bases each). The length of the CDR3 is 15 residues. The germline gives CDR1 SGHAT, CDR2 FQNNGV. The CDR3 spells CASSLGTSDYNEQFF. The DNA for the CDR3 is TGTGCCAGTAGCTTAGGGACCAGCGATTACAATGAGCAGTTCTTC.

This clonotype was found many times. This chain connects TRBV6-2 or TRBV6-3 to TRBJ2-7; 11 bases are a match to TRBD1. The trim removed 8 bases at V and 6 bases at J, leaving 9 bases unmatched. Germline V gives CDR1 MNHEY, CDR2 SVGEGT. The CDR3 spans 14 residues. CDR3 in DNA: TGTGCCAGCCAGGTGGCCGGGACAGGGGGCGAGCAGTACTTC. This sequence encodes CASQVAGTGGEQYF.

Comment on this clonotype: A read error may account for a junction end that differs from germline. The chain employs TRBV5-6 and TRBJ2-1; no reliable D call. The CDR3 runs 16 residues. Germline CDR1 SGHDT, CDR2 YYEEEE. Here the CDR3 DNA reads TGTGCCAGGAGCTTGGAATTCTTTACCAGCTACAATGAGCAGTTCTTC. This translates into CARSLEFFTSYNEQFF. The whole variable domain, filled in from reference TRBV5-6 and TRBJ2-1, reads DAGVTQSPTHLIKTRGQQVTLRCSPKSGHDTVSWYQQALGQGPQFIFQYYEEEERQRGNFPDRFSGHQFPNYSSELNVNALLLGDSALYLCARSLEFFTSYNEQFFGPGTRLTVL.

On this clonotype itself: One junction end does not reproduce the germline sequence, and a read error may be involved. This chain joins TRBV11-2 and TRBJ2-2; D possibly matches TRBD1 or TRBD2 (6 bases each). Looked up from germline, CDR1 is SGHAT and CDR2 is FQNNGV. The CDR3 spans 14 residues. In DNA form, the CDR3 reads TGTGCCAGCTTAACGGGACAAAACACCGGGGGGCTGTTTTTT. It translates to CASLTGQNTGGLFF.

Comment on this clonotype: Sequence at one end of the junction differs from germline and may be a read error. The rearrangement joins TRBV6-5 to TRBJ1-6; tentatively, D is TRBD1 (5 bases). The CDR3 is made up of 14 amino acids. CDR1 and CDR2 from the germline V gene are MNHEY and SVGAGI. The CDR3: CVSSQPLGDSPPHF. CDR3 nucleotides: TGTGTCAGCAGCCAACCTTTGGGGGATTCACCCCCCCACTTT.

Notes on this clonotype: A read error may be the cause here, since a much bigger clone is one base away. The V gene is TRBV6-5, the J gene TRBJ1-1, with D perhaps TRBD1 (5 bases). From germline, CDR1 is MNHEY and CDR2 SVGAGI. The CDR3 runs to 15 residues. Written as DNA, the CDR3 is TGTGCCAGCGGTTACAGGTTTGGGATCCGAGATGAAGCTTTCTTT. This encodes CASGYRFGIRDEAFF.

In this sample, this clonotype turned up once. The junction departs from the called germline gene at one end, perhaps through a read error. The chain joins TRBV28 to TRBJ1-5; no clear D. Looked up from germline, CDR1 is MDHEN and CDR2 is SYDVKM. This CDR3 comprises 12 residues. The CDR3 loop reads CDSWAGYQPQHF. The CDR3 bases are TGTGACAGCTGGGCGGGGTACCAGCCCCAGCATTTT.

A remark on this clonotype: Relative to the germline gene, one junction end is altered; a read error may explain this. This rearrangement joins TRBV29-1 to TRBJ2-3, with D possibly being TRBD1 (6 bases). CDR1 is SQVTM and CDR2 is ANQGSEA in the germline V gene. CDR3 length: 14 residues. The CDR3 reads CSAGLGQRSDTQYF. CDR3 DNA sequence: TGCAGCGCGGGGCTCGGACAGCGCTCAGATACGCAGTATTTC.

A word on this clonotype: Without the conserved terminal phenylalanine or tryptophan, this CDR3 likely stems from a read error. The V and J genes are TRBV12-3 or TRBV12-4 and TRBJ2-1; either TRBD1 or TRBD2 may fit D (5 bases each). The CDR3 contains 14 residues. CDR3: CASTPDGTYNGQFI. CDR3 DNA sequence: TGTGCCAGCACCCCAGACGGGACCTACAATGGGCAGTTCATC.

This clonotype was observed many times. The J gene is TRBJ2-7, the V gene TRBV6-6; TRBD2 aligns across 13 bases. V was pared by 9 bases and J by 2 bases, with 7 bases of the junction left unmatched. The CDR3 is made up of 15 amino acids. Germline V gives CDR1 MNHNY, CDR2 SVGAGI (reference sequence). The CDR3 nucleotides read TGTGCCAGTGAAGAGGGACTAGCGGGACCCTACGAGCAGTACTTC. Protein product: CASEEGLAGPYEQYF.